This T cell receptor beta chain was identified in a study of blood T cells in healthy people across ages. Trimming stripped 3 bases from V and 5 bases from J, with 4 bases between. The CDR3 is made up of 11 amino acids. The second PCR ran 7 to 11 cycles with a sample-barcoded 5' primer and J-beta primers. One entry per CDR3 protein results from TCRdb running MiXCR on the 5' RACE reads. The sample contains around 520,000 distinct CDR3 sequences, about 25% of which appear only once. The sample also formed part of further work on T cells of mothers and their children.

The sequenced sample was blood. This sequence was found in a boy younger than 10 in good health. This chain connects TRBV12-3 or TRBV12-4 to TRBJ1-1, with D hard to call. DNA for the CDR3: TGTGCCAGCAGTTTTAGAACTGAAGCTTTCTTT. Translating it yields CASSFRTEAFF.